The rows below give T cell receptor beta chains drawn from one sample of a study of tumor-infiltrating lymphocytes in primary liver carcinoma. TCRdb used MiXCR to reprocess the multiplex PCR reads, holding one entry per CDR3 protein. The sample includes 45,000 or so distinct CDR3 sequences, around 66% of them seen just once. The sample comprised liver tumor tissue from sampling region 2. The receptors stem from a man aged 35 to 55 with primary liver carcinoma and hepatitis B virus infection. The CDR3 runs from the conserved cysteine through the conserved F or W. D genes are given only for firm matches. Only part of the rows carry a size: once, few, many, or a class if the clone is expanded.

NA,TRBJ2-3,TRBV14,NA,TGTGCCAGCACCCAAAGCACAGATACGCAGTATTTT,CASTQSTDTQYF
NA,TRBJ2-5,TRBV29-1,NA,TGCAGCGCTGGGATAGGGCCCCAAGAGACCCAGTACTTC,CSAGIGPQETQYF
NA,TRBJ2-7,TRBV29-1,NA,TGCAGCGCCATGGCATCTGGGACCGGCATTCCCTACGAACAGTACTTC,CSAMASGTGIPYEQYF
NA,TRBJ2-4,TRBV5-1,TRBD2,TGCGCCAGCAGCATGGGAGGGGCAGACCTAGCCAAAAACATTCAGTACTTC,CASSMGGADLAKNIQYF
many,TRBJ1-1,TRBV20-1,NA,TGCAGTGCTCCCACGACGGGCACTGAAGCTTTCTTT,CSAPTTGTEAFF
many,TRBJ2-7,TRBV21-1,NA,TGTGCTTACCACGAGCAGTACTTC,CAYHEQYF
NA,TRBJ2-1,TRBV25-1,TRBD2,TGTGCCAGTACAACGGGAGGCTCCTACAACGAACAGTTCTTC,CASTTGGSYNEQFF
NA,TRBJ2-7,TRBV5-1,NA,TGCGCCAGCAGCTTGATGGGAAGGGGTTTC,CASSLMGRGF
NA,TRBJ2-3,TRBV7-9,NA,TGTGCCAGCAGCTTAAGGCTGCAGGGATTAGATACGGAGTATTTT,CASSLRLQGLDTEYF
NA,TRBJ2-1,TRBV7-8,NA,TGTGCCGGCAGTGCTAGCTCTGAGCAGTTCTTC,CAGSASSEQFF
NA,TRBJ2-5,TRBV12-3/TRBV12-4,NA,TGTGTCATCAGTTTGGTGGAGGGGGAGACCCAGTACTTC,CVISLVEGETQYF
NA,TRBJ1-5,TRBV6-2/TRBV6-3,NA,TGTGCCAGCAGTCGAGACGGGGCTGGTCAACCCCAGCATTTT,CASSRDGAGQPQHF
NA,TRBJ2-3,TRBV11-1,TRBD1,TGTGCCAGCAGTCCAAAGGGGACAGGCACAGATACCCAGTATTTT,CASSPKGTGTDTQYF
many,TRBJ2-7,TRBV20-1,TRBD2,TGCAGTGCGAAGTACGGCGGGAGGTACTACGAGCAGTACTTC,CSAKYGGRYYEQYF
NA,TRBJ1-3,TRBV4-2,NA,TGTGCCAGTGGCCAAGGACGGGACGGCTCTGGAAACACCATATATTTT,CASGQGRDGSGNTIYF
NA,TRBJ2-7,TRBV29-1,NA,TGTAGTGTTGTGTCACCCACTTACAAGCAGTACTTC,CSVVSPTYKQYF
NA,TRBJ1-5,TRBV11-2,NA,TGTGCCAGCAGATTAGTAGGGGTAACAGGGAGCAATCAACCCCAGCACTTT,CASRLVGVTGSNQPQHF
NA,TRBJ2-2,TRBV11-2,TRBD1,TGTGCCAGCGGCTTGGGGACAGGGGTGACCGGGGAGCTGTCTTTT,CASGLGTGVTGELSF
many,TRBJ2-3,TRBV4-1,TRBD2,TGCGCCAGCAGCCAAGAAACTAGCGGGAGTGCAGATACGCAGTATTTT,CASSQETSGSADTQYF
NA,TRBJ2-1,TRBV11-2,NA,TGTGCCAGCAGCCTAGGGGTAGTGAGCTATAAGCAGTTCTTC,CASSLGVVSYKQFF
NA,TRBJ2-7,TRBV7-8,NA,TGTGCCAGTAGCGCCGGGGGTGACGTGCAGTACTTC,CASSAGGDVQYF
medium-sized,TRBJ1-5,TRBV6-1,NA,TGTGCCAGCAATCTTGTCAGGGGAGGCAATCAGCCCCAGCATTTT,CASNLVRGGNQPQHF
NA,TRBJ2-7,TRBV6-1,NA,TGTGCTAGCGATATGGCAGACTACGAGCAGCACTTC,CASDMADYEQHF
NA,TRBJ2-7,TRBV11-3,TRBD1,TGTGTCAGCAACGTGGGACAGTCCTATGAGCATTACTTC,CVSNVGQSYEHYF
many,TRBJ2-7,TRBV29-1,NA,TGCAGCGTTGAGTCCGCAGATTACGAGCAGTACTTC,CSVESADYEQYF
NA,TRBJ2-5,TRBV11-2,TRBD2,TGTGCCAGCAGCTCCATGGGACTAGCGGGAGGGAGTCTCGAGACCCAGTACTTC,CASSSMGLAGGSLETQYF
NA,TRBJ2-3,TRBV10-2,NA,TGCGCCAGCAGTGTAGACTGCGATACGCGGTATTTT,CASSVDCDTRYF
NA,TRBJ1-1,TRBV30,NA,TGTGCCGGAGGGAAGATGAACACTGGAGCGTTCTTT,CAGGKMNTGAFF
NA,TRBJ1-2,TRBV29-1,NA,TGCAGCGTTGAAGAGGATGGTGTTAGTGGCTACACCTTC,CSVEEDGVSGYTF
NA,TRBJ2-7,TRBV11-2,TRBD1,TGTACCAACAGCTTACGATGGACAGGGGAAAACGAGCAGTATTTC,CTNSLRWTGENEQYF
NA,TRBJ2-3,TRBV14,NA,TGTGCCAGCAGCCGAGGATACCCAGATATGCGGTATTTT,CASSRGYPDMRYF
NA,TRBJ2-7,TRBV10-2,TRBD1,TGCGCCAGCAGTGGCCCGGGACAGGGCCTATACGTGCAGTACTTC,CASSGPGQGLYVQYF
NA,TRBJ1-2,TRBV29-1,NA,TGCAGCGGAGGAGTGAACTATGGCTACACCTTC,CSGGVNYGYTF
NA,TRBJ2-7,TRBV4-3,NA,TGCGCCAGCAGCTACGACAGAGAGGAGCAGCAGTACTTC,CASSYDREEQQYF
NA,TRBJ2-7,TRBV12-3/TRBV12-4,NA,TGTGCCAGCAATCCCCGTGGCGGACTATACGAGCAGTACTTC,CASNPRGGLYEQYF
few,TRBJ2-1,TRBV11-3,NA,TGTGTCAGCAGTTTAAATGTCAATGAGCAGTTCTTC,CVSSLNVNEQFF
once,TRBJ1-4,TRBV28,TRBD1,TGTTCCACCAGTTTTGGGGACAGATTTGCAACTAATGAAAAACTGCTTTTT,CSTSFGDRFATNEKLLF
NA,TRBJ2-2,TRBV6-1,TRBD2,TGTGCCAGCAGCGAGGAGGCGGGGGGGAACACCGGGGAGCTATTTTTT,CASSEEAGGNTGELFF
NA,TRBJ1-1,TRBV6-1,NA,TGTGCCAGTCGGATCCCGGGACCTCGAATAGGTTTCTTT,CASRIPGPRIGFF
NA,TRBJ2-7,TRBV6-6,NA,TGTGACAGCAGCCCTGGACTAAACAGTGGGCAGAACTACGAGCAGTACTTC,CDSSPGLNSGQNYEQYF
many,TRBJ1-3,TRBV28,TRBD1,TGTGCCAGCAGTGACTGGACAGGGGGCGACCGTGGAAACACCATATATTTT,CASSDWTGGDRGNTIYF
NA,TRBJ2-3,TRBV5-1,TRBD2,TGCGCCAACGGCTTACTAGCGGGCACAGATACGCAGTATTTT,CANGLLAGTDTQYF
NA,TRBJ1-1,TRBV5-5,TRBD1,TGTGCCAGCAGTTTGAGGGACAGGGTTTTTTCGGCTGAAGCTTTCTTT,CASSLRDRVFSAEAFF